This T cell receptor beta chain was identified in a study of T cells in Graves' hyperthyroidism and ophthalmopathy. Study-wide findings and caveats: A 13 V-J model separated ophthalmopathy from stable hyperthyroidism. In blood, most of the thyroid clonotypes expanded above 0.001 were also present. Ophthalmopathy was predicted by the model a median of roughly 6.6 months ahead of onset.

Researchers amplified the TCR beta CDR3 regions from RNA transcripts. RT-PCR in the first round (using the HTBI primer set) targeted the TCR CDR3. A single record per CDR3 protein comes from TCRdb applying MiXCR to the multiplex PCR reads. There are 400,000 or so distinct CDR3 sequences in the sample; 13% to 15% occur only once, and around 19% lies in the top ten. PBMCs were obtained from approximately 10 ml fresh peripheral blood. J was trimmed by 1 base and V by 0 bases; bases with no gene match: 4. The CDR3 extends over 15 amino acids. CDR1 is DFQATT, CDR2 SNEGSKA, per germline (reference sequence). At least ten counts were recorded for this clonotype. The target antigen is unknown.

This clonotype was sampled from a woman aged 25 to 39 with Graves' ophthalmopathy. The V and J genes are TRBV20-1 and TRBJ2-5, with 8 bases lining up with TRBD2. The sample consisted of blood. In DNA form, the CDR3 reads TGCAGTGCTAGAGATCCTAGCGGGCTCCAAGAGACCCAGTACTTC. Amino acid sequence: CSARDPSGLQETQYF.